The rows below give T cell receptor beta chains drawn from one sample of a study of blood T cell repertoires in COVID-19. Only in-frame clones appear in the TCRdb table, and some are missing; sequencing was by immunoSEQ multiplex PCR. The sample holds more than 85,000 clones, about 80% seen once. The material sequenced was peripheral blood. These receptors were obtained from a woman aged 80 or older with active or convalescent COVID-19. CDR3s include the opening cysteine and the closing phenylalanine or tryptophan. The D gene is left open where the match is weak. Clone size is given for some rows only: seen once, a few or many times, or a class if the clone is expanded.

clone_size: NA
d_call: NA
j_call: TRBJ1-6
v_call: TRBV7-2
cdr3_nt: TGTGCCAGCAGCCTTAATGTTTCACCCCTCCACTTT
cdr3_aa: CASSLNVSPLHF

clone_size: NA
d_call: NA
j_call: TRBJ2-7
v_call: TRBV6-5
cdr3_nt: TGTGCCAGCAGAGGGTTCGGGGACGAGCAGTACTTC
cdr3_aa: CASRGFGDEQYF

clone_size: NA
d_call: NA
j_call: TRBJ1-5
v_call: TRBV28
cdr3_nt: TGTGCCAGCAGGGGATTTGAGGACTACCAGCCCCAGCATTTT
cdr3_aa: CASRGFEDYQPQHF

clone_size: NA
d_call: TRBD1
j_call: TRBJ1-2
v_call: TRBV5-6
cdr3_nt: TGTGCCCGCAGCTTGGGGGGCAGGGGGCCAAACTATGGCTACACCTTC
cdr3_aa: CARSLGGRGPNYGYTF

clone_size: NA
d_call: TRBD1
j_call: TRBJ1-1
v_call: TRBV30
cdr3_nt: TGTGCCTGGAGTGTACCGAGGAACAGGGGGCTTTCTGAAGCTTTCTTT
cdr3_aa: CAWSVPRNRGLSEAFF

clone_size: NA
d_call: NA
j_call: TRBJ1-5
v_call: TRBV12-3/TRBV12-4
cdr3_nt: TGTGCCAACAGTTTAGGACGGGGTCAGCCCCAGCATTTT
cdr3_aa: CANSLGRGQPQHF

clone_size: NA
d_call: TRBD1
j_call: TRBJ2-3
v_call: TRBV19
cdr3_nt: TGTGCCAGTAGAAAGGGGGCCTTTGATACGCAGTATTTT
cdr3_aa: CASRKGAFDTQYF

clone_size: NA
d_call: NA
j_call: TRBJ1-1
v_call: TRBV5-8
cdr3_nt: TGTGCCAGCAGGGGATGGAGAGGGCTTACTGAAGCTTTCTTT
cdr3_aa: CASRGWRGLTEAFF

clone_size: NA
d_call: NA
j_call: TRBJ2-7
v_call: TRBV3-1/TRBV3-2
cdr3_nt: TGTGCCAGCAGAGAGGGGGACGGACGAGTGCACTTC
cdr3_aa: CASREGDGRVHF

clone_size: NA
d_call: NA
j_call: TRBJ2-3
v_call: TRBV30
cdr3_nt: TGTGCCTGCCCGTTGGAGCGGAGTACAGATACGCAGTATTTT
cdr3_aa: CACPLERSTDTQYF

clone_size: NA
d_call: NA
j_call: TRBJ2-7
v_call: TRBV9
cdr3_nt: TGTGCCAGCAGCGTAGTTGGTACATCCTACGAGCAGTACTTC
cdr3_aa: CASSVVGTSYEQYF

clone_size: NA
d_call: NA
j_call: TRBJ1-6
v_call: TRBV5-1
cdr3_nt: TGCGCCAGCAGCTTGGCAGGGTCGTATTATTCACCCCTCCACTTT
cdr3_aa: CASSLAGSYYSPLHF

clone_size: once
d_call: NA
j_call: TRBJ2-2
v_call: TRBV21-1
cdr3_nt: TGTGCCAGCAGCACAAATTTCACAGGCCCCGGGGAGCTGTTTTTT
cdr3_aa: CASSTNFTGPGELFF

clone_size: NA
d_call: NA
j_call: TRBJ2-1
v_call: TRBV10-3
cdr3_nt: TGTGCCGCGAAGGAGGGCGGTCGCAATGAGCAGTTCTTC
cdr3_aa: CAAKEGGRNEQFF

clone_size: NA
d_call: NA
j_call: TRBJ2-3
v_call: TRBV5-6
cdr3_nt: TGTGCCAGCAGCTTGTGGGGACTTGGCACAGATACGCAGTATTTT
cdr3_aa: CASSLWGLGTDTQYF

clone_size: NA
d_call: NA
j_call: TRBJ2-3
v_call: TRBV19
cdr3_nt: TGTGCCACCCAAAGGAGGGGGCGGACAGATACGCAGTATTTT
cdr3_aa: CATQRRGRTDTQYF

clone_size: NA
d_call: TRBD1
j_call: TRBJ2-7
v_call: TRBV5-8
cdr3_nt: TGTGCCAGCAGCTTGGGGGACAGGGGGCCCTACGAGCAGTACTTC
cdr3_aa: CASSLGDRGPYEQYF

clone_size: once
d_call: NA
j_call: TRBJ1-1
v_call: TRBV7-9
cdr3_nt: TGTGCCAGCAGCGCCGATAGAGACACTGAAGCTTTCTTT
cdr3_aa: CASSADRDTEAFF

clone_size: NA
d_call: NA
j_call: TRBJ2-1
v_call: TRBV18
cdr3_nt: TGTGCCAGCTCACCTGCGACAGCCTACAATGAGCAGTTCTTC
cdr3_aa: CASSPATAYNEQFF

clone_size: NA
d_call: NA
j_call: TRBJ1-1
v_call: TRBV5-1
cdr3_nt: TGCGCCAGCAGACACGACACAGCGAACACTGAAGCTTTCTTT
cdr3_aa: CASRHDTANTEAFF

clone_size: NA
d_call: NA
j_call: TRBJ1-1
v_call: TRBV19
cdr3_nt: TGTGCCAGTACCACGACAGTGAACACTGAAGCTTTCTTT
cdr3_aa: CASTTTVNTEAFF

clone_size: NA
d_call: NA
j_call: TRBJ2-5
v_call: TRBV6-2/TRBV6-3
cdr3_nt: TGTGCCAGCAGTTCCTTCCTAGAGACCCAGTACTTC
cdr3_aa: CASSSFLETQYF

clone_size: NA
d_call: NA
j_call: TRBJ1-2
v_call: TRBV18
cdr3_nt: TGTGCCAGCTCACCCCCGGGGAACTATGGCTACACCTTC
cdr3_aa: CASSPPGNYGYTF

clone_size: NA
d_call: TRBD2
j_call: TRBJ2-1
v_call: TRBV24-1
cdr3_nt: TGTGCCACCAGTCCAGCGGGAGGGCCGTTTTATAAGCAGTTCTTC
cdr3_aa: CATSPAGGPFYKQFF

clone_size: few
d_call: NA
j_call: TRBJ2-3
v_call: TRBV5-5
cdr3_nt: TGTGCCAGCAGCTCAGGGTTGGGGGCCGGGGTGAGGGATACGCAGTATTTT
cdr3_aa: CASSSGLGAGVRDTQYF

clone_size: NA
d_call: NA
j_call: TRBJ1-2
v_call: TRBV5-6
cdr3_nt: TGTGCCAGCAGCCCATACGGTCGGGGGGCGCATGGCTACACCTTC
cdr3_aa: CASSPYGRGAHGYTF